The clone carrying this T cell receptor beta chain was detected ten times or more. Its antigen is undetermined. This entry comes from a study of early T cells in non-severe SARS-CoV-2 infection. Across the study: The input, bulk RNA from unsorted whole blood, was sequenced, and chains were unpaired. Regarding the study as a whole: Anti-spike CD8 specificities were favored by VDJdb matching, whose results missed private and CD4 specificities.

After removal of 8 bases from V and 0 bases from J, the junction contained 7 bases not matched to a gene. CDR3 size: 14 residues. In germline, CDR1 is SQVTM, CDR2 ANQGSEA. Separate cDNA molecules each had unique molecular identifiers attached to them. TCRdb independently ran MiXCR on the 5' RACE reads; one entry per CDR3 protein. The sample lists 50,000 to 55,000 distinct CDR3 sequences, approximately 9.4% occurring once. This clonotype originated in an adult who was a healthcare worker with PCR-confirmed SARS-CoV-2 infection or an uninfected control (not recorded which). The sequenced sample consisted of whole blood. The chain joins TRBV29-1 to TRBJ2-4; 7 bases fit TRBD2. The DNA for the CDR3 is TGCAGCATCCAGGGAGGGTTAGCCAAAAACATTCAGTACTTC. Residues: CSIQGGLAKNIQYF.